A selection of T cell receptor beta chains follows, all from one sample in a study of blood T cell repertoires in COVID-19. Libraries were prepared by immunoSEQ multiplex PCR; TCRdb keeps only in-frame clonotypes and omits some of them. The table has roughly 7,400 clones, roughly nine tenths seen once. Input material: peripheral blood. The receptors were sampled from a man between 65 and 80 years old with active COVID-19. Each CDR3 is given with its conserved first and last residue. The order of the fields is J gene, V gene, D gene, clone size, CDR3 DNA, CDR3 protein. A D gene is named only where the DNA matches it firmly. Clone sizes are given selectively: once, few, many, or a class where the clone is expanded.

j_gene: TRBJ1-2
v_gene: TRBV4-1
d_gene: NA
abundance: NA
CDR3nt: TGCGCCAGCAGCCAACCCGGGGGGCCTGGCTACACCTTC
CDR3aa: CASSQPGGPGYTF

j_gene: TRBJ1-4
v_gene: TRBV4-2
d_gene: NA
abundance: NA
CDR3nt: TGTGCCAGCAGCCAAGAGAGTAGGCAGGGCCCCTCCGAAAAACTGTTTTTT
CDR3aa: CASSQESRQGPSEKLFF

j_gene: TRBJ2-7
v_gene: TRBV30
d_gene: NA
abundance: NA
CDR3nt: TGTGCCTGGAGTGTAGGGCAGGGCTACGAGCAGTACTTC
CDR3aa: CAWSVGQGYEQYF

j_gene: TRBJ2-1
v_gene: TRBV4-2
d_gene: TRBD2
abundance: NA
CDR3nt: TGTGCCAGCAGCCAAATTGCGGGGGGGTTAGATGAGCAGTTCTTC
CDR3aa: CASSQIAGGLDEQFF

j_gene: TRBJ2-1
v_gene: TRBV5-1
d_gene: TRBD2
abundance: NA
CDR3nt: TGCGCCAGCAGCTTGGGTAGGGGACTAGCGGGGCCTGAGCAGTTCTTC
CDR3aa: CASSLGRGLAGPEQFF

j_gene: TRBJ1-2
v_gene: TRBV5-8
d_gene: TRBD1
abundance: NA
CDR3nt: TGTGCCAGCAGCTTTCTTGACAGGGGGTATGGCTACACCTTC
CDR3aa: CASSFLDRGYGYTF

j_gene: TRBJ2-2
v_gene: TRBV4-2
d_gene: TRBD2
abundance: NA
CDR3nt: TGTGCCAGCAGCGCCGGGACTAGCGTTGGCACCGGGGAGCTGTTTTTT
CDR3aa: CASSAGTSVGTGELFF

j_gene: TRBJ1-2
v_gene: TRBV4-3
d_gene: NA
abundance: NA
CDR3nt: TGCGCCAGCAGCCAAGACTGGGACACAGGAGGCTACACCTTC
CDR3aa: CASSQDWDTGGYTF

j_gene: TRBJ1-2
v_gene: TRBV19
d_gene: TRBD1
abundance: NA
CDR3nt: TGTGCCAGTAGTACGGGACAGCTCTTAAATGGCTACACCTTC
CDR3aa: CASSTGQLLNGYTF

j_gene: TRBJ1-1
v_gene: TRBV18
d_gene: NA
abundance: NA
CDR3nt: TGTGCCAGCTCCATCCAAGAGGGTGGAAACACTGAAGCTTTCTTT
CDR3aa: CASSIQEGGNTEAFF

j_gene: TRBJ2-3
v_gene: TRBV30
d_gene: NA
abundance: NA
CDR3nt: TGTGCCTGGAGTGTAGGGGGTGGGGGAGCAGATACGCAGTATTTT
CDR3aa: CAWSVGGGGADTQYF

j_gene: TRBJ2-7
v_gene: TRBV21-1
d_gene: NA
abundance: NA
CDR3nt: TGTGCCAGCAGCAAAGCCCGGCAGGGGGTTTACCTATCCTACGAGCAGTACTTC
CDR3aa: CASSKARQGVYLSYEQYF

j_gene: TRBJ2-1
v_gene: TRBV4-2
d_gene: TRBD2
abundance: once
CDR3nt: TGTGCCAGCAGCCAAGAAGTACGACTAGCGTACTTCAATGAGCAGTTCTTC
CDR3aa: CASSQEVRLAYFNEQFF

j_gene: TRBJ1-6
v_gene: TRBV6-5
d_gene: NA
abundance: once
CDR3nt: TGTGCCAGCAGTTACGACAGGTCCTGGGATTCACCCCTCCACTTT
CDR3aa: CASSYDRSWDSPLHF

j_gene: TRBJ2-7
v_gene: TRBV6-6
d_gene: NA
abundance: NA
CDR3nt: TGTGCCAGCAGTTACTCGCCGGGTAGCTCCTACGAGCAGTACTTC
CDR3aa: CASSYSPGSSYEQYF

j_gene: TRBJ2-7
v_gene: TRBV5-8
d_gene: NA
abundance: NA
CDR3nt: TGTGCCAGCAGCTTGAGAGGCTACGAGCAGTACTTC
CDR3aa: CASSLRGYEQYF

j_gene: TRBJ1-1
v_gene: TRBV7-9
d_gene: NA
abundance: NA
CDR3nt: TGTGCCAGCAGGCCGACAGGGAACACTGAAGCTTTCTTT
CDR3aa: CASRPTGNTEAFF

j_gene: TRBJ2-7
v_gene: TRBV27
d_gene: TRBD1
abundance: NA
CDR3nt: TGTGCCACCCGACAGGGGTTAGCCTACGAGCAGTACTTC
CDR3aa: CATRQGLAYEQYF

j_gene: TRBJ2-2
v_gene: TRBV5-6
d_gene: TRBD1
abundance: once
CDR3nt: TGTGCCAGCACTTTTACAGGGGGCGGGAACACCGGGGAGCTGTTTTTT
CDR3aa: CASTFTGGGNTGELFF

j_gene: TRBJ2-7
v_gene: TRBV2
d_gene: NA
abundance: NA
CDR3nt: TGTGCCAGCAGCCAGGGGCAGGGACCCACCTACGAGCAGTACTTC
CDR3aa: CASSQGQGPTYEQYF

j_gene: TRBJ1-1
v_gene: TRBV3-1/TRBV3-2
d_gene: NA
abundance: few
CDR3nt: TGTGCCAGCAGCCAAGACGGGGGACGGGCCCTGAGAGCTTTCTTT
CDR3aa: CASSQDGGRALRAFF

j_gene: TRBJ2-2
v_gene: TRBV6-2/TRBV6-3
d_gene: TRBD1
abundance: NA
CDR3nt: TGTGCCAGCAGTAGACAGGGGTTCACTCGCACCGGGGAGCTGTTTTTT
CDR3aa: CASSRQGFTRTGELFF

j_gene: TRBJ2-5
v_gene: TRBV11-2
d_gene: TRBD1
abundance: NA
CDR3nt: TGTGCCAGCAGCTCTTCGACAGGGTGGGAGACCCAGTACTTC
CDR3aa: CASSSSTGWETQYF

j_gene: TRBJ1-1
v_gene: TRBV7-9
d_gene: NA
abundance: NA
CDR3nt: TGTGCCAGCAGCCTACCGGGAGGTGAAGCTTTCTTT
CDR3aa: CASSLPGGEAFF

j_gene: TRBJ2-7
v_gene: TRBV18
d_gene: NA
abundance: NA
CDR3nt: TGTGCCAGCTCACCACCGAGCAACTACTACGAGCAGTACTTC
CDR3aa: CASSPPSNYYEQYF

j_gene: TRBJ2-2
v_gene: TRBV6-4
d_gene: TRBD1
abundance: few
CDR3nt: TGTGCCAGCAGTGCCGGGACAGGGGTAGCCGGGGAGCTGTTTTTT
CDR3aa: CASSAGTGVAGELFF

j_gene: TRBJ2-2
v_gene: TRBV5-1
d_gene: TRBD1
abundance: NA
CDR3nt: TGCGCCAGCAGCTTGTCCCCGGGCAGGGGGCCTCTACTCACCGGGGAGCTGTTTTTT
CDR3aa: CASSLSPGRGPLLTGELFF